These 7 T cell receptor beta chains were sequenced from one sample in a study of control samples from healthy donors and cancer patients. The repertoire was sequenced with immunoSEQ multiplex PCR; TCRdb's copy has only in-frame clones and lacks some. The sample carries some 49,000 clones, more than 90% recorded once. Sample: PBMCs. Receptors originate from a man younger than 40 with colorectal cancer.

The chain uses TRBV19 and TRBJ2-3, with a tentative D call TRBD2 (6 bases). V was pared by 7 bases and J by 2 bases, with 13 bases between. The CDR3 has 14 residues. Germline assignment: CDR1 LNHDA and CDR2 SQIVND (reference sequence). Here the CDR3 reads CASKRAGNTDTQYF. CDR3 nucleotide sequence: TGTGCCAGTAAAAGGGCGGGAAACACAGATACGCAGTATTTT.

The V gene is TRBV4-1, the J gene TRBJ1-1; possibly TRBD1 for D (6 bases). CDR1 is MGHRA and CDR2 is YSYEKL in the germline V gene. Trimming removed 1 base from V and 1 base from J, with 10 bases in between. The CDR3 runs to 15 residues. The CDR3 DNA follows: TGCGCCAGCAGCCAAGGGACAGATCCGAACACTGAAGCTTTCTTT. The encoded protein is CASSQGTDPNTEAFF.

The CDR3 region has the DNA TGTGCCACCAGCAGAGACGGCTCCTATAATTCACCCCTCCACTTT. Amino acid sequence: CATSRDGSYNSPLHF. The genes are TRBV15 and TRBJ1-6, with D unclear. The CDR3 runs 15 residues. The germline V gene has CDR1 LNHNV and CDR2 YYDKDF (reference sequence). With 0 bases removed from V and 0 bases from J, the gap between germline ends came to 3 bases.

V and J are TRBV9 and TRBJ1-1; TRBD1 agrees at 7 bases. The CDR3 has 17 residues. CDR1 SGDLS and CDR2 YYNGEE come from the germline V gene. V was clipped by 0 bases and J by 3 bases; unmatched bases: 11. CDR3 in DNA: TGTGCCAGCAGCGTAGGCCACAGGGGACGGGGCGACACTGAAGCTTTCTTT. Protein: CASSVGHRGRGDTEAFF.

The chain has TRBV24-1 and TRBJ2-1, with 9 nucleotides matching TRBD1. Trimming cost V 9 bases and J 7 bases; bases outside gene matches: 15. The CDR3 has 16 residues. Germline CDR1 is KGHDR and CDR2 is SFDVKD. CDR3 sequence reads: CATSPQPGTGRNEQFF. As DNA, the CDR3 is TGTGCCACCTCTCCTCAACCCGGGACAGGGAGGAATGAGCAGTTCTTC.

This chain joins TRBV10-3 and TRBJ1-2; TRBD1 is a possible D gene (5 bases). This CDR3 spans 17 amino acids. V was trimmed by 3 bases and J by 6 bases, leaving 23 bases between them. Germline V gene sequence: CDR1 ENHRY, CDR2 SYGVKD. The DNA of the CDR3 is TGTGCCATCAGTGAATCAGTCGTCGGGGCTGATACGAATGGCTACACCTTC. This gives the protein CAISESVVGADTNGYTF.

This rearrangement joins TRBV6-5 to TRBJ1-1, with D tentatively TRBD1 (6 bases). The V and J ends lost 2 bases and 4 bases respectively, with 11 bases between them. The CDR3 totals 14 residues. The germline CDR1 and CDR2 sequences are MNHEY and SVGAGI. The chain's CDR3 is CASSYGGGGTEAFF. CDR3 in DNA: TGTGCCAGCAGTTACGGGGGCGGCGGCACTGAAGCTTTCTTT.